A selection of T cell receptor beta chains follows, all from one sample in a study of T cells expressing NK-cell markers. TCRdb reanalyzed the 5' RACE reads, giving one entry per CDR3 protein sequence and no DNA. This listing includes a few hundred thousand distinct CDR3 sequences. The sequenced material came from blood T cells: a sorted CD56 or NKG2C T cell subset, CD4+ or CD8+ T cells, or bulk PBMC T cells (not recorded which). The receptors stem from a man aged 18-75 years in good health. The CDR3 runs from the conserved cysteine through the conserved F or W. The order of the fields is J gene, CDR3 length, V gene, CDR3 protein.

j_call: TRBJ1-3; cdr3_length: 17; v_call: TRBV19; cdr3_aa: CASTSGARLSSGNTIYF
j_call: TRBJ1-1; cdr3_length: 14; v_call: TRBV20-1; cdr3_aa: CSARPRVGNTEAFF
j_call: TRBJ1-2; cdr3_length: 15; v_call: TRBV3-1; cdr3_aa: CASSQARGAGTGYTF
j_call: TRBJ2-3; cdr3_length: 15; v_call: TRBV11-2; cdr3_aa: CASSFLGQGAGTQYF
j_call: TRBJ1-3; cdr3_length: 15; v_call: TRBV7-9; cdr3_aa: CASSLAGTGGNTIYF
j_call: TRBJ2-6; cdr3_length: 17; v_call: TRBV6-1; cdr3_aa: CASSPRGGYSGANVLTF
j_call: TRBJ1-5; cdr3_length: 15; v_call: TRBV18; cdr3_aa: CASSTGTGGIQPQHF
j_call: TRBJ1-1; cdr3_length: 12; v_call: TRBV2; cdr3_aa: CASRVTGAEAFF
j_call: TRBJ2-4; cdr3_length: 14; v_call: TRBV20-1; cdr3_aa: CSATGGLAKNIQYF
j_call: TRBJ2-4; cdr3_length: 14; v_call: TRBV11-2; cdr3_aa: CASSPFGLENIQYF
j_call: TRBJ2-2; cdr3_length: 15; v_call: TRBV20-1; cdr3_aa: CSARSAGLNTGELFF
j_call: TRBJ2-3; cdr3_length: 15; v_call: TRBV12-3/TRBV12-4; cdr3_aa: CASIGSFVLTDTQYF
j_call: TRBJ2-1; cdr3_length: 17; v_call: TRBV5-6; cdr3_aa: CASSLEWKGRKKNEQFF
j_call: TRBJ1-2; cdr3_length: 14; v_call: TRBV4-1; cdr3_aa: CASSPALINYGYTF
j_call: TRBJ1-2; cdr3_length: 14; v_call: TRBV7-2; cdr3_aa: CASSANRGGYGYTF
j_call: TRBJ1-3; cdr3_length: 16; v_call: TRBV12-5; cdr3_aa: CASGSGHLSSGNTIYF
j_call: TRBJ2-3; cdr3_length: 12; v_call: TRBV29-1; cdr3_aa: CSVGLAGDTQYF
j_call: TRBJ2-2; cdr3_length: 15; v_call: TRBV7-9; cdr3_aa: CASSSKTRNTGELFF
j_call: TRBJ1-6; cdr3_length: 15; v_call: TRBV7-8; cdr3_aa: CASSDNRGTWSPLHF
j_call: TRBJ1-3; cdr3_length: 14; v_call: TRBV30; cdr3_aa: CAWRRTVSGNTIYF
j_call: TRBJ2-5; cdr3_length: 18; v_call: TRBV12-3/TRBV12-4; cdr3_aa: CASSLGLGYGLGQETQYF
j_call: TRBJ2-7; cdr3_length: 12; v_call: TRBV29-1; cdr3_aa: CSVVGERYEQYF
j_call: TRBJ2-5; cdr3_length: 14; v_call: TRBV9; cdr3_aa: CASSADTDQETQYF
j_call: TRBJ2-3; cdr3_length: 17; v_call: TRBV20-1; cdr3_aa: CSARGIFGGGITDTQYF
j_call: TRBJ2-7; cdr3_length: 14; v_call: TRBV5-1; cdr3_aa: CASSLGDIPYEQYF
j_call: TRBJ1-6; cdr3_length: 14; v_call: TRBV6-5; cdr3_aa: CASSRDGRDSPLHF
j_call: TRBJ1-6; cdr3_length: 11; v_call: TRBV6-1; cdr3_aa: CASSGTLAIHF
j_call: TRBJ2-2; cdr3_length: 16; v_call: TRBV6-1; cdr3_aa: CASTVRTGGSTGELFF
j_call: TRBJ2-3; cdr3_length: 16; v_call: TRBV21-1; cdr3_aa: CASSKVGFWGTDTQYF
j_call: TRBJ2-3; cdr3_length: 16; v_call: TRBV5-1; cdr3_aa: CASSWTSPPRGDTQYF
j_call: TRBJ1-6; cdr3_length: 14; v_call: TRBV28; cdr3_aa: CASSPAPGNSPLHF
j_call: TRBJ1-6; cdr3_length: 16; v_call: TRBV6-4; cdr3_aa: CASSDSRGRGNSPLHF
j_call: TRBJ1-2; cdr3_length: 16; v_call: TRBV10-3; cdr3_aa: CAISENRVSRSYGYTF
j_call: TRBJ2-3; cdr3_length: 15; v_call: TRBV7-8; cdr3_aa: CASSPTGIWTDTQYF
j_call: TRBJ2-4; cdr3_length: 16; v_call: TRBV9; cdr3_aa: CASSPIWTSGGGIQYF
j_call: TRBJ1-5; cdr3_length: 15; v_call: TRBV6-1; cdr3_aa: CASSDDRLRGQPQHF
j_call: TRBJ2-7; cdr3_length: 14; v_call: TRBV11-2; cdr3_aa: CASSLVGGRYEQYF
j_call: TRBJ2-3; cdr3_length: 15; v_call: TRBV20-1; cdr3_aa: CSASGTSLLGYTQYF
j_call: TRBJ1-5; cdr3_length: 14; v_call: TRBV12-3/TRBV12-4; cdr3_aa: CASSTRRNNQPQHF
j_call: TRBJ1-6; cdr3_length: 13; v_call: TRBV12-5; cdr3_aa: CASGTGPNSPLHF
j_call: TRBJ1-1; cdr3_length: 16; v_call: TRBV7-6; cdr3_aa: CASSLAGGRANTEAFF
j_call: TRBJ2-7; cdr3_length: 12; v_call: TRBV6-9; cdr3_aa: CASSTKIHEQYF
j_call: TRBJ2-7; cdr3_length: 15; v_call: TRBV20-1; cdr3_aa: CSARGSPGTNYEQYF
j_call: TRBJ2-1; cdr3_length: 14; v_call: TRBV25-1; cdr3_aa: CASSEYSAPNEQFF
j_call: TRBJ2-7; cdr3_length: 13; v_call: TRBV10-3; cdr3_aa: CAIKEQTSYEQYF
j_call: TRBJ1-2; cdr3_length: 14; v_call: TRBV5-1; cdr3_aa: CASSSGQGFFGYTF
j_call: TRBJ2-2; cdr3_length: 15; v_call: TRBV12-3/TRBV12-4; cdr3_aa: CASSADWTITGELFF
j_call: TRBJ2-5; cdr3_length: 14; v_call: TRBV6-1; cdr3_aa: CAIRGLAGYQTQYF
j_call: TRBJ2-3; cdr3_length: 17; v_call: TRBV18; cdr3_aa: CASSPLKQGQATDTQYF
j_call: TRBJ2-3; cdr3_length: 14; v_call: TRBV20-1; cdr3_aa: CSARAPVGTHTQYF
j_call: TRBJ2-7; cdr3_length: 15; v_call: TRBV7-9; cdr3_aa: CASSARTVLGSEQYF
j_call: TRBJ2-1; cdr3_length: 18; v_call: TRBV4-1; cdr3_aa: CASSQDLGAASSYNEQFF
j_call: TRBJ2-7; cdr3_length: 15; v_call: TRBV4-1; cdr3_aa: CASSDGTSGTYEQYF
j_call: TRBJ2-1; cdr3_length: 16; v_call: TRBV7-9; cdr3_aa: CASSPPDRGTHNEQFF
j_call: TRBJ2-1; cdr3_length: 17; v_call: TRBV7-2; cdr3_aa: CASSLVPPGQINNEQFF